The 14 T cell receptor beta chains given below trace back to one sample, sequenced in a study of cytomegalovirus exposure and HLA in healthy donors. Researchers ran the PCR with 60 Vbeta and 13 Jbeta primers. Sequencing used immunoSEQ multiplex PCR; TCRdb keeps in-frame clones, though not all of them. The table lists 34,000 or so clones. The sample comprised PBMCs. These receptors all stem from a middle-aged woman in good health and CMV-seropositive.

The chain employs TRBV5-4 and TRBJ2-1; D gene ambiguous. Germline-derived CDR1 and CDR2 are SGHNT and YYREEE (reference sequence). The ends were cut back, 4 bases at V and 2 bases at J, with 16 bases in the middle. This CDR3 region has 16 residues. The CDR3, as DNA: TGTGCCAGCAGCGACCCAACTAAGCGTGCCTACAATGAGCAGTTCTTC. It specifies CASSDPTKRAYNEQFF.

This sequence joins TRBV27 and TRBJ2-3; the D gene is possibly TRBD1 (5 bases). The V gene lost 3 bases and the J gene lost 6 bases, with 10 bases spanning the gap. The CDR3 has 13 amino acids. The germline V gene has CDR1 MNHEY and CDR2 SMNVEV (reference sequence). In DNA form, the CDR3 reads TGTGCCAGCAGTTTTACAGGAAGGGATACGCAGTATTTT. Its translation is CASSFTGRDTQYF.

The chain couples TRBV5-1 to TRBJ2-1; TRBD1 matches at 9 bases. The CDR3 covers 14 residues. V shed 0 bases, J shed 6 bases, and the junction held 1 base outside the gene matches. The V gene's germline CDR1 is SGHRS and CDR2 YFSETQ. Here the CDR3 DNA reads TGCGCCAGCAGCTTGGACAGGGGGCTCAATGAGCAGTTCTTC. Residues: CASSLDRGLNEQFF.

This chain connects TRBV7-6 to TRBJ2-2; TRBD2 matches at 12 bases. The V and J ends lost 5 bases and 7 bases, in that order; junction bases with no gene match: 5. The CDR3 loop spans 15 amino acids. Germline CDR1 and CDR2: SGHVS and FNYEAQ. The CDR3 region is CASSPTSGRIGELFF. The CDR3 coding sequence is TGTGCCAGCAGCCCAACTAGCGGGAGGATCGGGGAGCTGTTTTTT.

This sequence joins TRBV30 and TRBJ2-5, with 7 bases matching TRBD2. Gene TRBJ2-7 matches the end of the DNA better, so the J call may be wrong. CDR3 size: 16 residues. CDR1 is GTSNPN and CDR2 is SVGIG in the germline V gene (reference sequence). The CDR3 here is CAWDRLAKRGSYEQYF. In DNA form, the CDR3 reads TGTGCCTGGGACCGACTAGCCAAACGGGGCTCCTACGAGCAGTACTTC.

The chain carries TRBV28 and TRBJ2-7; possibly TRBD1 for D (5 bases). Germline-derived CDR1 and CDR2 are MDHEN and SYDVKM. The CDR3 runs 13 residues. V lost 2 bases and J lost 7, with 12 bases in between. CDR3 DNA sequence: TGTGCCAGCAGTTTACTTGGCCAGGGAGAGCAGTACTTC. This encodes CASSLLGQGEQYF.

V is TRBV7-3 and J is TRBJ2-3; maybe TRBD1 (6 bases). Germline V CDR1 and CDR2: SGHTA, FQGTGA. V lost 5 bases, J lost 2 bases, and 14 bases lay in between. This CDR3 has 15 residues. The CDR3 loop is CASSPTGTSTDTQYF. CDR3 nucleotides: TGTGCCAGCAGCCCCACAGGGACCTCCACAGATACGCAGTATTTT.

The chain is built from TRBV6-1 and TRBJ2-1, with 11 bases matching TRBD1. The CDR3 spans 17 residues. After removal of 3 bases from V and 0 bases from J, the junction contained 4 bases not matched to a gene. Germline lookup yields CDR1 MNHNS and CDR2 SASEGT. The CDR3 DNA reads as TGTGCCAGCAGTGAGTGGACAGGGGGCCCCTCCTACAATGAGCAGTTCTTC. It encodes CASSEWTGGPSYNEQFF.

The CDR3: CASSFDMNTEAFF. The CDR3 DNA reads as TGTGCCAGCAGCTTCGACATGAACACTGAAGCTTTCTTT. V usage is TRBV5-8 and J usage is TRBJ1-1, with D hard to call. Germline CDR1 is SGHTS and CDR2 is YDEGEE. V lost 2 bases to trimming and J lost 0 bases, with 5 bases between them. CDR3 length equals 13 residues.

The rearrangement joins TRBV9 to TRBJ2-1; TRBD1 is a possible D gene (6 bases). The germline CDR1 and CDR2 sequences are SGDLS and YYNGEE. The V end lost 2 bases, the J end lost 8 bases, and 14 bases lay between the germline ends. The CDR3 has 14 residues. CDR3 sequence (DNA): TGTGCCAGCAGCGTGACAGGCGTGGGGTATGAGCAGTTCTTC. Encoded protein: CASSVTGVGYEQFF.

The chain carries TRBV7-2 and TRBJ2-1, with 13 bases matching TRBD2. Per germline, CDR1 SGHTA and CDR2 FQGNSA. V lost 5 bases and J lost 16; bases outside the gene matches: 14. There are 15 residues in the CDR3. The CDR3: CASSATGLAGTPFFF. The CDR3 nucleotides are TGTGCCAGCAGCGCGACGGGACTAGCGGGGACGCCCTTTTTCTTC.

The V and J genes are TRBV5-1 and TRBJ2-3; 8 bases map to TRBD2. The germline gives CDR1 SGHRS, CDR2 YFSETQ. Trimming took 8 bases from V and 4 from J; bases not matched to a gene: 9. The CDR3 spans 14 residues. CDR3 loop: CASALAVTSDTQYF. CDR3 DNA: TGCGCCAGTGCACTAGCGGTGACCTCAGATACGCAGTATTTT.

The rearrangement uses TRBV21-1 and TRBJ1-1; the D call of TRBD1 is as the table states it, not checked on the DNA. TRBV21-1 is a pseudogene. CDR3 length: 17 amino acids. This CDR3 is CASSKVRALDSRIEAFF. The CDR3 DNA follows: TGTGCCAGCAGCAAAGTTCGGGCCTTGGACAGCCGAATCGAAGCTTTCTTT.

V gene TRBV4-1 combines with J gene TRBJ2-7; the D gene is possibly TRBD2 (7 bases). Deletions cut 0 bases from V and 8 bases from J, with 20 bases between. The CDR3 is 16 residues long. Germline lookup yields CDR1 MGHRA and CDR2 YSYEKL. The DNA of the CDR3 is TGCGCCAGCAGCCAAGATCGGGGGCGGGGGCCCTTCAAGCAGTACTTC. Amino acids: CASSQDRGRGPFKQYF.